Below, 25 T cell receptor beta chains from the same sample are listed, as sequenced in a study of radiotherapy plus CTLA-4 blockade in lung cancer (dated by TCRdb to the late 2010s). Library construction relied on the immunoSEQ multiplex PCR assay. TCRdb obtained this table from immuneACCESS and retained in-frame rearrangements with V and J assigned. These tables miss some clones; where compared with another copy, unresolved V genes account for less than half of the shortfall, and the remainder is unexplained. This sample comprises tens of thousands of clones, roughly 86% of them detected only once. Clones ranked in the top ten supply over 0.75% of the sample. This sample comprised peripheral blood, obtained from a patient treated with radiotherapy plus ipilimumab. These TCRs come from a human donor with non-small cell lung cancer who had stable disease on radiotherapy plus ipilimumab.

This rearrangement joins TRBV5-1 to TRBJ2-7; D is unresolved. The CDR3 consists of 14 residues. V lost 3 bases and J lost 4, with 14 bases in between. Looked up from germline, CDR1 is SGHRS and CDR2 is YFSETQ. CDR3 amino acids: CASSSLVGKYEQYF. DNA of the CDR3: TGCGCCAGCAGCTCACTCGTAGGGAAATACGAGCAGTACTTC.

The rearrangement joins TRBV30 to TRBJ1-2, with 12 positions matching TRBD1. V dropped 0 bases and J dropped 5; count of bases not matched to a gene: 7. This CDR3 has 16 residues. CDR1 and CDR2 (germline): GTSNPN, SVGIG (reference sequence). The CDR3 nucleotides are TGTGCCTGGAGTGTACGGGGGGACAGGGGGCTTTATGGCTACACCTTC. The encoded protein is CAWSVRGDRGLYGYTF. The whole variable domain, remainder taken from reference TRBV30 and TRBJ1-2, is SQTIHQWPATLVQPVGSPLSLECTVEGTSNPNLYWYRQAAGRGLQLLFYSVGIGQISSEVPQNLSASRPQDRQFILSSKKLLLSDSGFYLCAWSVRGDRGLYGYTFGSGTRLTVV.

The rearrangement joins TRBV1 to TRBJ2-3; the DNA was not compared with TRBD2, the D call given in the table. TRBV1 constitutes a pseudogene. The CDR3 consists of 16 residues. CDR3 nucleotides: TGCACCACCTCGGCCCTAGCGGGGGATAGCACAGATACGCAGTATTTT. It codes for CTTSALAGDSTDTQYF.

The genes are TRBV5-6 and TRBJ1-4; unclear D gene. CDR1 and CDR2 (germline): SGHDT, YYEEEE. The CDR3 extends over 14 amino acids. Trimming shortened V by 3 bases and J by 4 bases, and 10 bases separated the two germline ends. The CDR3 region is CASSSGRINEKLFF. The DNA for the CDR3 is TGTGCCAGCAGCTCAGGACGGATTAATGAAAAACTGTTTTTT.

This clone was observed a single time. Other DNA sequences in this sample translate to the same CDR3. CDR3 DNA sequence: TGTGCCTGGAGTGTACCTGGGACGGGGTATAATTCACCCCTCCACTTT. Translating it yields CAWSVPGTGYNSPLHF. The rearrangement links TRBV30 to TRBJ1-6; maybe TRBD1 (5 bases). This CDR3 is 16 amino acids long. V lost 0 bases to trimming and J lost 4 bases, with 13 bases between them. Germline CDR1 and CDR2: GTSNPN and SVGIG (reference sequence).

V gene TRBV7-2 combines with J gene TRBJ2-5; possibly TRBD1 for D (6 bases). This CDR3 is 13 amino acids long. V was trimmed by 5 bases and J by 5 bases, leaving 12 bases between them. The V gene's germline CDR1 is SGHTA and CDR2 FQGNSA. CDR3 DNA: TGTGCCAGCAGCACCGGGACAATGGAGACCCAGTACTTC. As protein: CASSTGTMETQYF.

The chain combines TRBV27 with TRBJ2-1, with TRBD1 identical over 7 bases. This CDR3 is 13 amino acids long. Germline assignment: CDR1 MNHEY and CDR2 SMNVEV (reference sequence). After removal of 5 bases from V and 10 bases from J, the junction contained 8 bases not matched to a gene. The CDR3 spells CASSIDRVFEQFF. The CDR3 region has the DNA TGTGCCAGCAGTATTGACAGGGTATTCGAGCAGTTCTTC.

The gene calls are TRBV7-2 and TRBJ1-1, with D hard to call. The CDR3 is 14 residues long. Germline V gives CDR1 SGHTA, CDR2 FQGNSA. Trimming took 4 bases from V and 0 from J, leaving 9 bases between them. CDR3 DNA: TGTGCCAGCAGCTCCTTTACAGTGAACACTGAAGCTTTCTTT. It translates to CASSSFTVNTEAFF.

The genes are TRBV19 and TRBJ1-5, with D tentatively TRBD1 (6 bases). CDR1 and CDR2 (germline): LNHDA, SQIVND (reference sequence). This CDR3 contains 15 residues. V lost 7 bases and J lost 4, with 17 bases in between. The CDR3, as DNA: TGTGCCAGTAACCGGTTAGGGACAAATAATCAGCCCCAGCATTTT. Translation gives CASNRLGTNNQPQHF.

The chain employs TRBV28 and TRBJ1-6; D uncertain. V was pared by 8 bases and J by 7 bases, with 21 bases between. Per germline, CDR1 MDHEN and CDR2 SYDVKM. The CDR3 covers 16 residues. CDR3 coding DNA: TGTGCCAGCTCCGTGGCGTTTCGAGGTCCCAATTCACCCCTCCACTTT. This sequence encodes CASSVAFRGPNSPLHF.

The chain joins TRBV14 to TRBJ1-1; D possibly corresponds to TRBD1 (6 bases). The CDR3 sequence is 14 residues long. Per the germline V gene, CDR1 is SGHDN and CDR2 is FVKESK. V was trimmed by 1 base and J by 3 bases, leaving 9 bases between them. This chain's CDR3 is CASSQGGGYTEAFF. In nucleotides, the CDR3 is TGTGCCAGCAGCCAAGGAGGGGGGTACACTGAAGCTTTCTTT.

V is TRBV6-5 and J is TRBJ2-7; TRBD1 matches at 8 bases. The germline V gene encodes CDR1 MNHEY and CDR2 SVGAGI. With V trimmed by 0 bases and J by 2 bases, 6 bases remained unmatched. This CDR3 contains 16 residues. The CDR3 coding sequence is TGTGCCAGCAGTTACTCAGCGACAGGGGTAACCTACGAGCAGTACTTC. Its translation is CASSYSATGVTYEQYF.

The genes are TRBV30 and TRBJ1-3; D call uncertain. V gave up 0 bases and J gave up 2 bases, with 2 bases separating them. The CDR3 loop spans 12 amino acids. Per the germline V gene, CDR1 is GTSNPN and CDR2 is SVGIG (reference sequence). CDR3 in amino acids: CAWSVAGNTIYF. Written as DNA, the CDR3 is TGTGCCTGGAGTGTCGCTGGAAACACCATATATTTT.

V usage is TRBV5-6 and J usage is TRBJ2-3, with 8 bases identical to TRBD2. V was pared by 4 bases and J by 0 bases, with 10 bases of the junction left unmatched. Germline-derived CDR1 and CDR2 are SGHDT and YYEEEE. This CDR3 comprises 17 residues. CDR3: CASSGGLAGLSTDTQYF. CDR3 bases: TGTGCCAGCAGCGGGGGGCTAGCGGGCCTTAGCACAGATACGCAGTATTTT. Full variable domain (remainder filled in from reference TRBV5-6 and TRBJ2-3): DAGVTQSPTHLIKTRGQQVTLRCSPKSGHDTVSWYQQALGQGPQFIFQYYEEEERQRGNFPDRFSGHQFPNYSSELNVNALLLGDSALYLCASSGGLAGLSTDTQYFGPGTRLTVL.

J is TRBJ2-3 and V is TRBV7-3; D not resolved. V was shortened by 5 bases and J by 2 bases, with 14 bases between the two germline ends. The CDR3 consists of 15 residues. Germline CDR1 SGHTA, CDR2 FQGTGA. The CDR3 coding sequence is TGTGCCAGCAGCCCCCGAGCGCGGAACACAGATACGCAGTATTTT. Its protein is CASSPRARNTDTQYF.

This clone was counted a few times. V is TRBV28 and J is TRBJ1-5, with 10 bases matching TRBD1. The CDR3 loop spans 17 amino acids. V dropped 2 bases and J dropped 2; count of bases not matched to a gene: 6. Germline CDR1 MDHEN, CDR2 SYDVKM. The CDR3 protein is CASSLRQGARGNQPQHF. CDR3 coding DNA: TGTGCCAGCAGTTTAAGACAGGGGGCGAGAGGCAATCAGCCCCAGCATTTT.

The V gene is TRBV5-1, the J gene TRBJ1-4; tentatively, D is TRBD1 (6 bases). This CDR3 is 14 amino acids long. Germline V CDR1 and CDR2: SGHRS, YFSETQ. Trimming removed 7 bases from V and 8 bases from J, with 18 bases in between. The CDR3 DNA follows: TGCGCCAGCGGTAGCGGGACGCAGGGGGAAAAACTGTTTTTT. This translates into CASGSGTQGEKLFF.

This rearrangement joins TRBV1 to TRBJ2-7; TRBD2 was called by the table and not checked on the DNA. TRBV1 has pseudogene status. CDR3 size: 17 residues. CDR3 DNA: TGCACCAGCAGCCAACCTAATAGCGGGAAGAGGGCCTACGAGCAGTACTTC. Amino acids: CTSSQPNSGKRAYEQYF.

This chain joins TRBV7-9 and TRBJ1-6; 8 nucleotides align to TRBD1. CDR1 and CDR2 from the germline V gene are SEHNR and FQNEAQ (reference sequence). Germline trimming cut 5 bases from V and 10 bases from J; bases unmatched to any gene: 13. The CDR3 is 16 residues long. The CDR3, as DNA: TGTGCCAGCAGCACAAACTACAGGGGGAGAGGGTCACCCCTCCACTTT. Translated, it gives CASSTNYRGRGSPLHF.

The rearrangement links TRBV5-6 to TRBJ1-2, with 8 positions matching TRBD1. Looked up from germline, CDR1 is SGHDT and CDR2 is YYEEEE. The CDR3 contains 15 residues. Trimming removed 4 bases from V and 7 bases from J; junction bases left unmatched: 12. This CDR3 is CASSPSGQEVSGYTF. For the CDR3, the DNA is TGTGCCAGCAGCCCGTCGGGACAGGAGGTCAGTGGCTACACCTTC.

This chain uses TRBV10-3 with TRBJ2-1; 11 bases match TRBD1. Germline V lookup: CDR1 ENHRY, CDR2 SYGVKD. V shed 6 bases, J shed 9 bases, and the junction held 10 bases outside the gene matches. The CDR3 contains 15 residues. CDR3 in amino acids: CAIRGGQGESPEQFF. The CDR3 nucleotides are TGTGCCATCAGGGGGGGACAGGGGGAATCCCCTGAGCAGTTCTTC.

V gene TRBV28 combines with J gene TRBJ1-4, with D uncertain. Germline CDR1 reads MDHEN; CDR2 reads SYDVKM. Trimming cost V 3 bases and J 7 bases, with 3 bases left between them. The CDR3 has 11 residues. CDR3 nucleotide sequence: TGTGCCAGCAGTTTGTCTGAAAAACTGTTTTTT. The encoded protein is CASSLSEKLFF.

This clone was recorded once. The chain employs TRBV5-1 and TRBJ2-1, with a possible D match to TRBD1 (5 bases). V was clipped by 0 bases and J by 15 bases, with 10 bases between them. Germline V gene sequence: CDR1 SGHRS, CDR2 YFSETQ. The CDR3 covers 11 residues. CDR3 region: CASSLVRDVFF. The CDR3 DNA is TGCGCCAGCAGCTTGGTCAGGGATGTGTTCTTC. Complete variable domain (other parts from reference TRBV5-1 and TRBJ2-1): KAGVTQTPRYLIKTRGQQVTLSCSPISGHRSVSWYQQTPGQGLQFLFEYFSETQRNKGNFPGRFSGRQFSNSRSEMNVSTLELGDSALYLCASSLVRDVFFGPGTRLTVL.

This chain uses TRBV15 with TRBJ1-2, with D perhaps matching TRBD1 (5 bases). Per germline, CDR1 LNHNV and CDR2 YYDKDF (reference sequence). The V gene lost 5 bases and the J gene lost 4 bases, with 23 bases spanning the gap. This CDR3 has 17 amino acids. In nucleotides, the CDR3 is TGTGCCACCAGCCGTCAGCCAGGGTGTGGAAAGACCTATGGCTACACCTTC. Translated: CATSRQPGCGKTYGYTF.

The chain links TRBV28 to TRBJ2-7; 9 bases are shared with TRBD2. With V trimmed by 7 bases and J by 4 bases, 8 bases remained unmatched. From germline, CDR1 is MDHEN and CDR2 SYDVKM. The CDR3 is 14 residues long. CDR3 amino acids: CASTGGGAAYEQYF. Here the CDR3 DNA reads TGTGCCAGCACGGGCGGGGGGGCCGCGTACGAGCAGTACTTC. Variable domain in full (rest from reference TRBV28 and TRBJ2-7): DVKVTQSSRYLVKRTGEKVFLECVQDMDHENMFWYRQDPGLGLRLIYFSYDVKMKEKGDIPEGYSVSREKKERFSLILESASTNQTSMYLCASTGGGAAYEQYFGPGTRLTVT.